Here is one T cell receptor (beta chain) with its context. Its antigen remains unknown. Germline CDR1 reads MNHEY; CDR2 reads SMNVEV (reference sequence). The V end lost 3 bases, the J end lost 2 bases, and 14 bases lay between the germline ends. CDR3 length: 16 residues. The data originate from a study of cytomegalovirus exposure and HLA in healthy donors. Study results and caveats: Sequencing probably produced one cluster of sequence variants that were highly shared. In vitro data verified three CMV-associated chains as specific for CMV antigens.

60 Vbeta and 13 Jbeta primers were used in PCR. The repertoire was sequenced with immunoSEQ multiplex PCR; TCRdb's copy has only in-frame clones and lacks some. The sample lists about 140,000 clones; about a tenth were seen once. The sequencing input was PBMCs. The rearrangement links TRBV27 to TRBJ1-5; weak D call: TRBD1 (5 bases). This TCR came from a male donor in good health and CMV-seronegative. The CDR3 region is CASSFSSGLGNQPQHF. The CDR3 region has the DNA TGTGCCAGCAGTTTTTCCTCAGGGTTGGGCAATCAGCCCCAGCATTTT.